The present entry profiles one T cell receptor (beta chain) with its context. Per the original data handling: Estimation of nucleated cell counts relied on the amplification of reference gene primers. Clones were read by immunoSEQ multiplex PCR, and TCRdb kept only the in-frame ones, dropping some. That table furnishes V, J and clone size, whereas the DNA furnished D and trimming. The table lists some 150,000 clones, 75% to 90% of them singletons. These data belong to a study of blood T cell repertoires in COVID-19. Background on the study: Sample material is recorded as cDNA or gDNA derived from T cells, B-cell-depleted T cells, or PBMCs.

The CDR3 sequence is 17 residues long. The ends were cut back, 0 bases at V and 1 base at J, with 16 bases in the middle. Germline assignment: CDR1 SGHRS and CDR2 YFSETQ. This chain connects TRBV5-1 to TRBJ1-1; D not certain. The source is a woman older than 75 with acute or convalescent COVID-19. Input material: peripheral blood. CDR3 region: CASSLGRTSYGNTEAFF. For the CDR3, the DNA is TGCGCCAGCAGCTTGGGGAGGACTAGTTATGGGAACACTGAAGCTTTCTTT. The variable domain in full, with the rest retrieved from reference TRBV5-1 and TRBJ1-1, is KAGVTQTPRYLIKTRGQQVTLSCSPISGHRSVSWYQQTPGQGLQFLFEYFSETQRNKGNFPGRFSGRQFSNSRSEMNVSTLELGDSALYLCASSLGRTSYGNTEAFFGQGTRLTVV.